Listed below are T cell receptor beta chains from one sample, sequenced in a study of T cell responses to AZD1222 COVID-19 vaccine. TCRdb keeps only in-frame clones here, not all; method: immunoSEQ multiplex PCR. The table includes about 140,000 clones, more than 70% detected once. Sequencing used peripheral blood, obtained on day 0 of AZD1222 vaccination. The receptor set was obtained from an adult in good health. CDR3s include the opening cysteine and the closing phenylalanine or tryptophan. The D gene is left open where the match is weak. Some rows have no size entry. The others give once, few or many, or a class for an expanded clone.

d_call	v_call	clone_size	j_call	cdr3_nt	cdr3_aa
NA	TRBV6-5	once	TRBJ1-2	TGTGCCAGCAGGCCTCGTGCACCAAGCTATGGCTACACCTTC	CASRPRAPSYGYTF
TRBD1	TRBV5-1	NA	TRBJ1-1	TGCGCCAGCGGACCCGGGACAGGGAACACTGAAGCTTTCTTT	CASGPGTGNTEAFF
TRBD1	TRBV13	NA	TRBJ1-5	TGTGCCAGCAGTTACAGGGGGGATCAGCCCCAGCATTTT	CASSYRGDQPQHF
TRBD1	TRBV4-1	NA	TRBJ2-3	TGCGCCAGCAGCTCCCCCGGGACAGGGGCCAGGGATACGCAGTATTTT	CASSSPGTGARDTQYF
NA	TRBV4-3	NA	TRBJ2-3	TGCGCCAGCAGCCAACAGCCTGGCGCCGGAGATACGCAGTATTTT	CASSQQPGAGDTQYF
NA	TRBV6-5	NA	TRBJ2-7	TGTGCCAGCACTCCGACAGGATCCGGGGGGGAGCAGTACTTC	CASTPTGSGGEQYF
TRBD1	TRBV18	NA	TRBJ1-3	TGTGCCAGCTCAGACAGGGGTTCTGGAAACACCATATATTTT	CASSDRGSGNTIYF
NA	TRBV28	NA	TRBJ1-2	TGTGCCAGCAGACCCGCCCAGGGGCACATAACCTATGGCTACACCTTC	CASRPAQGHITYGYTF
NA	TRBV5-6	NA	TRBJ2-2	TGTGCCAGCAGCTTGATGGAGACTTGGAACACCGGGGAGCTGTTTTTT	CASSLMETWNTGELFF
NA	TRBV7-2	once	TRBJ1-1	TGTGCCAGCAGCTTCGGCGGACAGAACACTGAAGCTTTCTTT	CASSFGGQNTEAFF
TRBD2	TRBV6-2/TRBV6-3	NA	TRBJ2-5	TGTGCCAGCAGCGTAGCGGGAGAGACCCAGTACTTC	CASSVAGETQYF